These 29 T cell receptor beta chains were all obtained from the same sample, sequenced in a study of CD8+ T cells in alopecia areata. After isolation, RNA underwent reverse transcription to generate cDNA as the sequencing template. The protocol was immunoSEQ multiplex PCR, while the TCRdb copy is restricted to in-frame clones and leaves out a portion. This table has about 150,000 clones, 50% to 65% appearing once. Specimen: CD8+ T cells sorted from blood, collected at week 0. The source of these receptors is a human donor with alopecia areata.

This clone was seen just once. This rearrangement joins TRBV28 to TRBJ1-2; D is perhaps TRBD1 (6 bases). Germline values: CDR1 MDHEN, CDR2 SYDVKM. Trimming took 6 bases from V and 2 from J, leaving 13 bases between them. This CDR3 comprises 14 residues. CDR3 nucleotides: TGTGCCAGCAGCCTGGACAGTTCCAACTATGGCTACACCTTC. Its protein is CASSLDSSNYGYTF.

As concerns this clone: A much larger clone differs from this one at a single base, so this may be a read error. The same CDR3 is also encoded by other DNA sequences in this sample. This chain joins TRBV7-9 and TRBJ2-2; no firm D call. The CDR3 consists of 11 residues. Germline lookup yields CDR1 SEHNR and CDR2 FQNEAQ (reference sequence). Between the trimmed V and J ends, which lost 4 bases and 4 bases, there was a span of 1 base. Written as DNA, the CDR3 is TGTGCCAGCAGCTCCACCGGGGAGCTGTTTTTT. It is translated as CASSSTGELFF.

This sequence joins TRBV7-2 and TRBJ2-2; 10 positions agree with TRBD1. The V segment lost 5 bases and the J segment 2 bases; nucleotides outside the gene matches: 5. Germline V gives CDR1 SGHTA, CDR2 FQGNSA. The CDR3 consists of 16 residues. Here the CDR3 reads CASSTTGGSNTGELFF. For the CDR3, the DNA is TGTGCCAGCAGCACGACAGGGGGCAGTAACACCGGGGAGCTGTTTTTT.

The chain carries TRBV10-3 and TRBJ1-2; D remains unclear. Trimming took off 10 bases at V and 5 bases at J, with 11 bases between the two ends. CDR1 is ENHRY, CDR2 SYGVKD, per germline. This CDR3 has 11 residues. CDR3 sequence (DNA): TGTGCCACCTATGAGAGTTATGGCTACACCTTC. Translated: CATYESYGYTF.

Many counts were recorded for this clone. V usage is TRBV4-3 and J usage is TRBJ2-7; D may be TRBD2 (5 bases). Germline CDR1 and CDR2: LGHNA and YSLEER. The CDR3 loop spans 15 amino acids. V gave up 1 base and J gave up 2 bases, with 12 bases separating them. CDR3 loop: CASSQGPDSTYEQYF. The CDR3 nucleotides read TGCGCCAGCAGCCAAGGGCCGGACTCTACCTACGAGCAGTACTTC.

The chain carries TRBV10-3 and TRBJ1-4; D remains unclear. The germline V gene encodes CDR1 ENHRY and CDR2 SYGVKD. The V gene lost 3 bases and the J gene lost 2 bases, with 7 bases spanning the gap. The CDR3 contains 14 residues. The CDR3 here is CAISDRQTNEKLFF. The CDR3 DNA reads TGTGCCATCAGTGATAGGCAGACTAATGAAAAACTGTTTTTT.

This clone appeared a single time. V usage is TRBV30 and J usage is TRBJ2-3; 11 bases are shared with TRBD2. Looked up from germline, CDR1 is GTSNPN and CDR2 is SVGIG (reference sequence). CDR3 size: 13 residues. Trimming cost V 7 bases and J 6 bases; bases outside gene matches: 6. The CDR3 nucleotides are TGTGCCTTTCTAGCGGGGGGCCAGGATACGCAGTATTTT. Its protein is CAFLAGGQDTQYF.

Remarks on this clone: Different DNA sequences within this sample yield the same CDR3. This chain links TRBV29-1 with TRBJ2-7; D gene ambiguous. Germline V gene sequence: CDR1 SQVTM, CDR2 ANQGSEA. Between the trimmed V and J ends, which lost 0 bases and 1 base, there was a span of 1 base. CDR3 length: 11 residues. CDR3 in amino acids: CSVEESYEQYF. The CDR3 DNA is TGCAGCGTTGAAGAGTCCTACGAGCAGTACTTC.

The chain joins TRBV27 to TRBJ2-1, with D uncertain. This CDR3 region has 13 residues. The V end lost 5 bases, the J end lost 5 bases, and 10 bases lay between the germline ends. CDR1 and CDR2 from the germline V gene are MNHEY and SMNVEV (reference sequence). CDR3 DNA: TGTGCCAGCAGTCCTACAGAAAACAATGAGCAGTTCTTC. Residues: CASSPTENNEQFF.

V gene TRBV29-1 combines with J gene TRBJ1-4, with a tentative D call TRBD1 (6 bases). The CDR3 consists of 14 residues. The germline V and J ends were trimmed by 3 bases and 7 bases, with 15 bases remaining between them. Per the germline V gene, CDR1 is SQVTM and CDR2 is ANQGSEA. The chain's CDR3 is CSVDAQGNGEKLFF. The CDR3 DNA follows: TGCAGCGTTGATGCACAGGGAAATGGTGAAAAACTGTTTTTT.

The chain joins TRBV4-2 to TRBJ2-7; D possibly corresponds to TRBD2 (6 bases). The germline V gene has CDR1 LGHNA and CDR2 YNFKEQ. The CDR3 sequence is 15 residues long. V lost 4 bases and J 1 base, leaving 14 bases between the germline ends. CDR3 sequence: CASSPRASDSYEQYF. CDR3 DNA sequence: TGTGCCAGCAGCCCTCGGGCTAGCGATTCCTACGAGCAGTACTTC.

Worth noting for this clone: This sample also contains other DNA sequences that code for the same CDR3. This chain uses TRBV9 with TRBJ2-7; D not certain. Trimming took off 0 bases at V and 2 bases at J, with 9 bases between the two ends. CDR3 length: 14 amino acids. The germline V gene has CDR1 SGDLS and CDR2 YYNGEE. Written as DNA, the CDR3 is TGTGCCAGCAGCGTAGGATCAGGACCCTACGAGCAGTACTTC. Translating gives CASSVGSGPYEQYF.

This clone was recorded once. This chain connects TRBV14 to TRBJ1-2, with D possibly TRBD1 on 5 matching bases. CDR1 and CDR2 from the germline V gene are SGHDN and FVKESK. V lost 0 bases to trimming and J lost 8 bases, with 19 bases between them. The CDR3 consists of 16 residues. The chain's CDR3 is CASSQDSAGLISGYTF. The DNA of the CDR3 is TGTGCCAGCAGCCAAGACTCGGCAGGGCTTATAAGCGGCTACACCTTC.

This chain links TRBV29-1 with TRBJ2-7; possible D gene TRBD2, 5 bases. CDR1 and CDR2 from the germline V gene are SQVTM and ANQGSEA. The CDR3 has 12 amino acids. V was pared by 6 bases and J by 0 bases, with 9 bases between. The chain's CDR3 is CSVTTDSYEQYF. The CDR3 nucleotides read TGCAGCGTGACTACCGACTCCTACGAGCAGTACTTC.

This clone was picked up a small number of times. CDR3 DNA: TGTGCCAGCAGCTTCCGGACAGGGGATACCGGGGAGCTGTTTTTT. Translating gives CASSFRTGDTGELFF. The rearrangement joins TRBV7-9 to TRBJ2-2, with 9 bases matching TRBD1. J gave up 5 bases and V 3 bases, and 4 bases lay outside the gene matches. Germline V lookup: CDR1 SEHNR, CDR2 FQNEAQ (reference sequence). The CDR3 runs 15 residues.

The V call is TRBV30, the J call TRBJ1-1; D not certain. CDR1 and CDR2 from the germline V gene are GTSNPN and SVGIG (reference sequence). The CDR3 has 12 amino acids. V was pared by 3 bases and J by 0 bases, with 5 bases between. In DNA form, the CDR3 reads TGTGCCTGGAGAATTATGAACACTGAAGCTTTCTTT. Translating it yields CAWRIMNTEAFF.

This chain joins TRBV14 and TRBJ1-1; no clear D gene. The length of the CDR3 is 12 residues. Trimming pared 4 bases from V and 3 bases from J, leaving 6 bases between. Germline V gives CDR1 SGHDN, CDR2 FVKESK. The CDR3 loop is CASSRGYTEAFF. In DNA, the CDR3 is TGTGCCAGCAGCCGAGGGTACACTGAAGCTTTCTTT.

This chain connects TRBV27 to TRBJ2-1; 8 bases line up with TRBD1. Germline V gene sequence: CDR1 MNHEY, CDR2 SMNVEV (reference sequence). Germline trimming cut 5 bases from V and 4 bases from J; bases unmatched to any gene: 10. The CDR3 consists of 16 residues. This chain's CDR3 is CASSPLGQELYNEQFF. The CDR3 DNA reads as TGTGCCAGCAGTCCCCTGGGACAGGAATTATACAATGAGCAGTTCTTC.

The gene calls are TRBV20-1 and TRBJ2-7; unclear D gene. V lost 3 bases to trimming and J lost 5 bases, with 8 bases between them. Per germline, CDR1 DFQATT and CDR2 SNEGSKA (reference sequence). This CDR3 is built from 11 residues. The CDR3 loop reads CSASVRDEQYF. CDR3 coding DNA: TGCAGTGCTAGTGTTAGGGACGAGCAGTACTTC.

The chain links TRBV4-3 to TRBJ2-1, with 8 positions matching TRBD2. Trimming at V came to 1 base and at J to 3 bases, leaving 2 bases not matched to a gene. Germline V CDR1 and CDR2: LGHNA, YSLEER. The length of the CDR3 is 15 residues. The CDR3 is CASSQALADYNEQFF. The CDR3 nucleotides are TGCGCCAGCAGCCAAGCACTAGCGGACTACAATGAGCAGTTCTTC.

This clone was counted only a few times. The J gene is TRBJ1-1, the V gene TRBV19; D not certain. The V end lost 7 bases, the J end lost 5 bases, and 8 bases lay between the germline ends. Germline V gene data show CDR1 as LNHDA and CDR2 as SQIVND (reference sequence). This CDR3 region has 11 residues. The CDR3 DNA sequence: TGTGCCAGTATATTAGGGACTGAAGCTTTCTTT. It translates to CASILGTEAFF.

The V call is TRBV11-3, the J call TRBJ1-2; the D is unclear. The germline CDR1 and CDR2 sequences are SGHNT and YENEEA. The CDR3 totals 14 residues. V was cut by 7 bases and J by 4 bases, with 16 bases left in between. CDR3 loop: CASNERTTSYGYTF. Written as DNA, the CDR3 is TGTGCCAGCAACGAAAGGACGACGAGCTATGGCTACACCTTC.

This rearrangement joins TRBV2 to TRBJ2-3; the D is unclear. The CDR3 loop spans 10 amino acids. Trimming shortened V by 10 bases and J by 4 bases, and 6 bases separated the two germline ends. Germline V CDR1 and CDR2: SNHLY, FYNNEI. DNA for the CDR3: TGTGCCATCATCCCAGATACGCAGTATTTT. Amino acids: CAIIPDTQYF. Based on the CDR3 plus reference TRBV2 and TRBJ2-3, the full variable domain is EPEVTQTPSHQVTQMGQEVILRCVPISNHLYFYWYRQILGQKVEFLVSFYNNEISEKSEIFDDQFSVERPDGSNFTLKIRSTKLEDSAMYFCAIIPDTQYFGPGTRLTVL.

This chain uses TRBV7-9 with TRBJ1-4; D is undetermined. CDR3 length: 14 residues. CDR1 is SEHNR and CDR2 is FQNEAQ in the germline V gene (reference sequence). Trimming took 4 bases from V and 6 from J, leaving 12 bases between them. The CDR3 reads CASSWEFRDEKLFF. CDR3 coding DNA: TGTGCCAGCAGCTGGGAATTTCGGGATGAAAAACTGTTTTTT.

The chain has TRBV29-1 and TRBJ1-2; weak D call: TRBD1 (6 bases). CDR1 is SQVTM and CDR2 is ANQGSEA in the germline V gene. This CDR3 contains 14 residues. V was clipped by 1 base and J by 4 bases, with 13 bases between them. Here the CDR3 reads CSVEGAQGAYGYTF. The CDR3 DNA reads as TGCAGCGTTGAAGGGGCACAGGGAGCCTATGGCTACACCTTC. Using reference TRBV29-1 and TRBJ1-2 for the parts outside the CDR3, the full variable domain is SAVISQKPSRDICQRGTSLTIQCQVDSQVTMMFWYRQQPGQSLTLIATANQGSEATYESGFVIDKFPISRPNLTFSTLTVSNMSPEDSSIYLCSVEGAQGAYGYTFGSGTRLTVV.

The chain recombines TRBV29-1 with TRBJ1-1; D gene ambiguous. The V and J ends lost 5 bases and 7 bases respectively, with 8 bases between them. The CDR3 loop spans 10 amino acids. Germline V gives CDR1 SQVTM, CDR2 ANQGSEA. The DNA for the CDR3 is TGCAGCGTTTGGCAGAGTGAAGCTTTCTTT. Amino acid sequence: CSVWQSEAFF.

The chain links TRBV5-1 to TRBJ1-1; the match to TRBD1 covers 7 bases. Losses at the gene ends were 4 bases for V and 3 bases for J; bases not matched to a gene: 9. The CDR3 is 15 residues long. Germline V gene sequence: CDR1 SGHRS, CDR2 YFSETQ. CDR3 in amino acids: CASSPVQGRDTEAFF. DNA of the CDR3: TGCGCCAGCAGCCCCGTACAGGGGAGGGACACTGAAGCTTTCTTT.

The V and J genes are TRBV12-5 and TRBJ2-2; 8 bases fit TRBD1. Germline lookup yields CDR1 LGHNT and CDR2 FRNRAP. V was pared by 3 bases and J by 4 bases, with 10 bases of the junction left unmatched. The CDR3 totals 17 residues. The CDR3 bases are TGTGCTAGTGGTTTACTCCCCGGACAGGGTGGCACCGGGGAGCTGTTTTTT. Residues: CASGLLPGQGGTGELFF. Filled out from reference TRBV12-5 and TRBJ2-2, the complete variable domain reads DARVTQTPRHKVTEMGQEVTMRCQPILGHNTVFWYRQTMMQGLELLAYFRNRAPLDDSGMPKDRFSAEMPDATLATLKIQPSEPRDSAVYFCASGLLPGQGGTGELFFGEGSRLTVL.

In DNA, the CDR3 is TGTGCCAGCGGGGCAGGGGTTTCCTACGAGCAGTACTTC. Its translation: CASGAGVSYEQYF. The chain has TRBV11-3 and TRBJ2-7; tentative D call: TRBD1 (6 bases). The CDR3 consists of 13 residues. The germline V and J ends were trimmed by 8 bases and 1 base, with 12 bases remaining between them. Germline values: CDR1 SGHNT, CDR2 YENEEA.